This T cell receptor beta chain appears in the sequencing data of a study of lymphopenia after photon versus proton radiotherapy. Overall study findings and caveats: Better survival with proton therapy was suggested as possible, not demonstrated. Oligoclonal CD8+ Temra expansion after nadir drove photon patients' diversity drop. Larger post-nadir TCR diversity loss correlated inversely with survival in deceased patients.

Using immunoSEQ multiplex PCR, the repertoire was profiled, and TCRdb retains in-frame clones only, with some absent. Of approximately 50,000 clones listed, around four fifths are singletons. With regard to this clone: Its matching antigen is unknown.

The CDR3 totals 15 residues. V was trimmed by 4 bases and J by 1 base, leaving 15 bases between them. Per the germline V gene, CDR1 is SGHRS and CDR2 is YFSETQ. The sequence derives from a man aged 50 to 60 with gastric cancer. The sequencing here drew on peripheral blood, taken from a patient treated with photon-based radiotherapy. V and J are TRBV5-1 and TRBJ2-7, with D tentatively TRBD1 (6 bases). The CDR3 spells CASSLMPGTSYEQYF. CDR3 nucleotide sequence: TGCGCCAGCAGCCTTATGCCCGGGACATCCTACGAGCAGTACTTC.